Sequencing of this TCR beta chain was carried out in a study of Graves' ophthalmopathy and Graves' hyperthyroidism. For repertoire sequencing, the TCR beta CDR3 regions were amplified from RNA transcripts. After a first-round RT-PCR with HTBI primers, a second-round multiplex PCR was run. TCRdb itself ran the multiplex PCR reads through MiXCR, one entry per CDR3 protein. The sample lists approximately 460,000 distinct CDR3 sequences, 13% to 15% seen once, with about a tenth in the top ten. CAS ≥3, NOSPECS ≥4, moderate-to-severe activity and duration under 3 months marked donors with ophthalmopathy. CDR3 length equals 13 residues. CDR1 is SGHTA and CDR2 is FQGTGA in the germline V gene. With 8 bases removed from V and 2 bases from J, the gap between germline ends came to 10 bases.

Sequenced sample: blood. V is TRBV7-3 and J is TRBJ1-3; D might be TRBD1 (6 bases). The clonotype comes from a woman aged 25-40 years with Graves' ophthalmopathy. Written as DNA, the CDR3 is TGTGCCAGCCAACAGGGAGCTGGAAACACCATATATTTT. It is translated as CASQQGAGNTIYF. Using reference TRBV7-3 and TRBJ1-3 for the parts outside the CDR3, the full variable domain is GAGVSQTPSNKVTEKGKYVELRCDPISGHTALYWYRQSLGQGPEFLIYFQGTGAADDSGLPNDRFFAVRPEGSVSTLKIQRTERGDSAVYLCASQQGAGNTIYFGEGSWLTVV.